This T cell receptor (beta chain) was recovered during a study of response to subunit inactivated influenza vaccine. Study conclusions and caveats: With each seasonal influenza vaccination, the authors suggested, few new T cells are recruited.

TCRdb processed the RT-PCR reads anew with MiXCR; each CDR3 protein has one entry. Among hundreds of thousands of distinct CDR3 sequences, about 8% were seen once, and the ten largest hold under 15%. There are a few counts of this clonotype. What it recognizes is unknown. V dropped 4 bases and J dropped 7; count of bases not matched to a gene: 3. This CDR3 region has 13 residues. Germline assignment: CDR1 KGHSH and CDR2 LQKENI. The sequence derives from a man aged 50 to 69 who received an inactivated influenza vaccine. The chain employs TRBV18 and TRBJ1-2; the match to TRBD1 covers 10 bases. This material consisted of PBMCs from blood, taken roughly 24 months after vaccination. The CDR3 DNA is TGTGCCAGCTCACTGACAGGGGGCTCTGGCTACACCTTC. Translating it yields CASSLTGGSGYTF.